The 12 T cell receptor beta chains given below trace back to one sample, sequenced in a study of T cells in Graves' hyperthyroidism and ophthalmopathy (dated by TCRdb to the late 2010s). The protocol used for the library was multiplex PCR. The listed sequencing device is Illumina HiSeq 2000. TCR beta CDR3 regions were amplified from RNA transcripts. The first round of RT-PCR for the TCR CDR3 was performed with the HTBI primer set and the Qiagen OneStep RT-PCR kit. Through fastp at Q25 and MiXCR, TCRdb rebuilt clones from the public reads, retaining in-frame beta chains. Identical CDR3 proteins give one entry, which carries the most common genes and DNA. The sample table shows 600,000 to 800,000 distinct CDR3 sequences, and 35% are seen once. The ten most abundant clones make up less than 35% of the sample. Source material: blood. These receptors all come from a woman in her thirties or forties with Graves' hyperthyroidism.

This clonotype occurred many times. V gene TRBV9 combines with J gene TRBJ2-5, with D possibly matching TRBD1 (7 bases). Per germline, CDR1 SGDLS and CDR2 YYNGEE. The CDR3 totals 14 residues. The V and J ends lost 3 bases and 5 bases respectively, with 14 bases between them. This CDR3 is CASSASGGKETQYF. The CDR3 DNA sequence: TGTGCCAGCAGCGCCTCAGGGGGGAAGGAGACCCAGTACTTC. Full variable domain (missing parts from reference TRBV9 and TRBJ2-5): DSGVTQTPKHLITATGQRVTLRCSPRSGDLSVYWYQQSLDQGLQFLIQYYNGEERAKGNILERFSAQQFPDLHSELNLSSLELGDSALYFCASSASGGKETQYFGPGTRLLVL.

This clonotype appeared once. The DNA for the CDR3 is TGCAGTGCTAGAGACCCAACAGGGGGCCTAAACACTGAAGCTTTCTTT. Protein: CSARDPTGGLNTEAFF. The chain uses TRBV20-1 and TRBJ1-1; 9 bases map to TRBD1. The CDR3 totals 16 residues. After removal of 0 bases from V and 2 bases from J, the junction contained 7 bases not matched to a gene. Germline CDR1 and CDR2: DFQATT and SNEGSKA (reference sequence).

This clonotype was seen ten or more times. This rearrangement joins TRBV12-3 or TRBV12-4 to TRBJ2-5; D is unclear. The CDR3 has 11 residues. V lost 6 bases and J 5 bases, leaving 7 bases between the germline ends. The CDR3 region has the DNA TGTGCCAGCAGGGTAGGGGAGACCCAGTACTTC. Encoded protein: CASRVGETQYF.

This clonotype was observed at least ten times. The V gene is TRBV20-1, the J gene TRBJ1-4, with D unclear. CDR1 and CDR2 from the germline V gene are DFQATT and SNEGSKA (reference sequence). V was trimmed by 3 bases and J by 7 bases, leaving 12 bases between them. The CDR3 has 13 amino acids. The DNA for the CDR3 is TGCAGTGCTAGTCGCAGGAGGACTGAAAAACTGTTTTTT. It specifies CSASRRRTEKLFF.

The DNA of the CDR3 is TGCAGTGCTAGTGCAACAGGTATCTACGAGCAGTACTTC. Translation gives CSASATGIYEQYF. This chain connects TRBV20-1 to TRBJ2-7; D may be TRBD1 (5 bases). The CDR3 consists of 13 residues. Germline V lookup: CDR1 DFQATT, CDR2 SNEGSKA (reference sequence). Trimming cost V 3 bases and J 3 bases, with 12 bases left between them.

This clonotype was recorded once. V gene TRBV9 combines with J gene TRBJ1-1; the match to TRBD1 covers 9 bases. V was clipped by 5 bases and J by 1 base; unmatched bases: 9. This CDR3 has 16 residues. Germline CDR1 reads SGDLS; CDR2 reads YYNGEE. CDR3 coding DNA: TGTGCCAGCAGAGTTACCGGGACAGGGAAGAACACTGAAGCTTTCTTT. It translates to CASRVTGTGKNTEAFF.

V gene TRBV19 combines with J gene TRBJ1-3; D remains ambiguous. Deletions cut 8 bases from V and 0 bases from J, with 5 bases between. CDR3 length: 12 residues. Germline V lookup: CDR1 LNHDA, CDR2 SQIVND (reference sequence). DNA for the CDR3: TGTGCCAGTGCGATCTCTGGAAACACCATATATTTT. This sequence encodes CASAISGNTIYF. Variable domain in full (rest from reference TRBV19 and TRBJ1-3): DGGITQSPKYLFRKEGQNVTLSCEQNLNHDAMYWYRQDPGQGLRLIYYSQIVNDFQKGDIAEGYSVSREKKESFPLTVTSAQKNPTAFYLCASAISGNTIYFGEGSWLTVV.

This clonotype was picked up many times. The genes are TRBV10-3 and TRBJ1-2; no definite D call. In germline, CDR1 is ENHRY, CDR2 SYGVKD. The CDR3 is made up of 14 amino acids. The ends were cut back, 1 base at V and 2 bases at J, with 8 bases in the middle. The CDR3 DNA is TGTGCCATCAGTGAGTGGGGAGTAAACTATGGCTACACCTTC. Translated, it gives CAISEWGVNYGYTF.

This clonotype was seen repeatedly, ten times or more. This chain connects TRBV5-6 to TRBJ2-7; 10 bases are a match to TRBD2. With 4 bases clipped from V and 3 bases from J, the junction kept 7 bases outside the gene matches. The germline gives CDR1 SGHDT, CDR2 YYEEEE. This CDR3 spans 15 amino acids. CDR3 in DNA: TGTGCCAGCAGCCGCGGACTAGCGGTACACTACGAGCAGTACTTC. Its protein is CASSRGLAVHYEQYF.

The CDR3 loop reads CASSLGAGGPSPRAQYF. CDR3 bases: TGTGCCAGCAGCCTGGGGGCAGGGGGACCTTCGCCGAGAGCGCAGTATTTT. The chain couples TRBV7-2 to TRBJ2-3; 7 bases map to TRBD1. The CDR3 is 17 residues long. The V segment lost 5 bases and the J segment 10 bases; nucleotides outside the gene matches: 21. Germline CDR1 SGHTA, CDR2 FQGNSA.

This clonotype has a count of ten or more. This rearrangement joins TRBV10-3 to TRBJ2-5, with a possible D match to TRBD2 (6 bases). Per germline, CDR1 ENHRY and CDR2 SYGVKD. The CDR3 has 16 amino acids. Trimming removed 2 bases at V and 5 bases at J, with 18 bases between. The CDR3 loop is CAISETFGGSSETQYF. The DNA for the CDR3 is TGTGCCATCAGTGAGACATTTGGGGGGTCGTCGGAGACCCAGTACTTC.

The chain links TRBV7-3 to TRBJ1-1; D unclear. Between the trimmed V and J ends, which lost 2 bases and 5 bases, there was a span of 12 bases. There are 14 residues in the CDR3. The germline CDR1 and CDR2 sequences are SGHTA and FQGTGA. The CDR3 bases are TGTGCCAGCAGCTTACACCTCACGGTAACTGAAGCTTTCTTT. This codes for CASSLHLTVTEAFF.